The TCR beta chain described here comes from a study of resident and recirculating memory T cells in vitiligo (dated by TCRdb to the late 2010s). General notes on the study: For TCR beta sequencing, each of a few stable vitiligo patients provided PBMCs and epidermis from shave biopsies taken at two lesional sites and two nonlesional sites. Without cell sorting, samples were homogenized immediately before genomic DNA was extracted using the Qiagen DNeasy Blood & Tissue Kit. The human TCR beta sequencing tested whether specific clones in lesional vitiligo skin differed from clones in nonlesional skin and blood. The study at large found these results: Mechanistic studies in the future are needed to assess how much the detected T cell clones and the human Trm pools versus Tcm pools each contribute. TCR sequences were not found to be conserved across biopsy sites or patients, suggesting that different lesions are infiltrated by different T cell clones, a pattern described as private specificity. Overlap and correlation analysis found no significant repertoire overlap between any two biopsies, even biopsies from the same patient, apart from each lesion compared with itself. Clonality was not the same from one vitiligo lesion to another, and no unique dominant TCR clone turned up.

The immunoSEQ hsTCRB kit was used to amplify TCR beta chains from the genomic DNA. The immunoSEQ service sequenced the TCR beta libraries on an Illumina MiSeq instrument. The paper's data handling went like this. The immunoSEQ Analyzer was used to analyze the repertoire data. The table was pulled from immuneACCESS by TCRdb, which kept in-frame rearrangements only. Such tables lose some clones; where checked, under half of the loss comes from unresolved V genes, and the rest has no known cause. From that table come the V and J calls and clone size; the DNA was used to work out D and trimming. The sample table contains 75,000 to 95,000 clones; only one count was recorded for about 91% of them. The leading ten clones occupy more than 4.5% of the sample. From the cysteine through the phenylalanine, the CDR3 covers 15 amino acids. Only CDR3 DNA remains: 45 bases, in frame from the first base. Here V drops 7 bases and J drops 7 bases, and the junction holds 9 bases not matched to any gene. CDR1 and CDR2 were assigned from the germline V gene as MDHEN and SYDVKM.

Vitiligo counted as stable when lesions had not changed during the previous 6 months. To qualify as stable, patients additionally needed to show no confetti depigmentation, which is a clinical sign of active vitiligo. Anyone who had been treated within the previous three months was excluded from the study. Ficoll density gradient centrifugation was used to isolate PBMCs from heparinized blood, after which the PBMCs were flash-frozen. Comment on this clone: Its antigen remains undetermined. The record has no base qualities; no much larger clone is one base away.

The V gene is TRBV28 and the J gene is TRBJ1-4, with 10 central nucleotides matching TRBD1. The sample consisted of blood. The sequence was obtained from a male donor with vitiligo. The DNA sequence is given as TGTGCCAGCACTATGACAGGGGGCCTTATTGAAAAACTGTTTTTT. It translates as CASTMTGGLIEKLFF.